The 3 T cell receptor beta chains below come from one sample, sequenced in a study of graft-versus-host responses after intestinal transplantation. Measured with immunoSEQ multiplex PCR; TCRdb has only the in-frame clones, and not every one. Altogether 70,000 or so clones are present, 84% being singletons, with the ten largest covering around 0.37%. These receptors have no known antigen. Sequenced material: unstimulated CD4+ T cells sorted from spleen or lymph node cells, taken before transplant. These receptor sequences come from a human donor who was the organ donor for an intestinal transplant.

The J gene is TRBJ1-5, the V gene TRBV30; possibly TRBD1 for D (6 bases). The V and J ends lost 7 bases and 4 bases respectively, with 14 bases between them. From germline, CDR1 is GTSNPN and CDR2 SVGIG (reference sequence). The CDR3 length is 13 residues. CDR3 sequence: CAFRGQPNQPQHF. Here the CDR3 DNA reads TGTGCCTTCCGAGGACAGCCTAATCAGCCCCAGCATTTT.

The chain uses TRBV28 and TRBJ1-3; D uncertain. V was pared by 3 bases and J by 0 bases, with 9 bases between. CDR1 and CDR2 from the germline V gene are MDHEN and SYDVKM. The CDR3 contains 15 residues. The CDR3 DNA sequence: TGTGCCAGCAGTTTTGGAGGTCGCTCTGGAAACACCATATATTTT. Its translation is CASSFGGRSGNTIYF.

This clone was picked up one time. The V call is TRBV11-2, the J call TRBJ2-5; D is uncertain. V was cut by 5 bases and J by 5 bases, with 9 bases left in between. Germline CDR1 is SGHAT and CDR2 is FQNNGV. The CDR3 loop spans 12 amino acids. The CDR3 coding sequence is TGTGCCAGCAGCCCCACATCTGAGACCCAGTACTTC. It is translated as CASSPTSETQYF. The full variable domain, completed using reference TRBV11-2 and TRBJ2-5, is EAGVAQSPRYKIIEKRQSVAFWCNPISGHATLYWYQQILGQGPKLLIQFQNNGVVDDSQLPKDRFSAERLKGVDSTLKIQPAKLEDSAVYLCASSPTSETQYFGPGTRLLVL.